The text below deals with one T cell receptor beta chain. Its antigen target is currently unknown. The record has no base qualities; no much larger clone is one base away. The data stem from a study of shared clonotypes between healthy human individuals (dated by TCRdb to 2018 to 2021). Background on the whole study: A few men and a couple of women, aged 18 to 49 years, made up the cohort. To estimate repertoire size and how much clonotype sharing occurs between individuals, the study deeply sequenced the blood TCR repertoires of several healthy adults. Each donor's leukapheresis produced roughly between roughly 0.85 and 9 billion PBMCs. To increase sequencing depth and limit assay-specific biases, TCR repertoire library preparation and sequencing were carried out by different laboratories using diverse techniques.

V is pared back by 8 bases and J by 0 bases, with 11 bases lying between the germline termini. CDR1 and CDR2 were assigned from the germline V gene as MNHEY and SVGAGI. The CDR3 measures 14 amino acids from cysteine to phenylalanine. The sequence is cut down to CDR3 DNA, 42 bases in frame from base 1. Healthy HIV-negative adults with no recently reported acute infections or vaccinations were included as donors. Only Caucasian adults living in Nashville, Tennessee, USA were represented among the donors. For unsorted samples, tens of millions of PBMCs were counted and genomic DNA was extracted with the QIAamp DNA Blood Mini kit. After blood collection by leukapheresis, PBMCs were isolated using Ficoll-Histopaque density gradient centrifugation and then cryopreserved in the vapor phase of liquid nitrogen. Using the deep immunoSEQ assay, multiplex PCR amplified TCR CDR3 regions from genomic DNA. Genomic DNA extracted from each cell subset was distributed evenly over all wells of several immunoSEQ 96-well plates, and each plate served as one replicate. For unsorted PBMC, about 0.3 ug genomic DNA, equal to 30,000 or so T cell genomes, was loaded into each replicate PCR. Unsorted PBMC genomic DNA was sequenced across ten immunoSEQ deep assay plates. Purified libraries were measured with a Qubit 3.0 fluorometer, size-checked on a Bioanalyzer 2100, and measured again with the KAPA Library Quantification kit. A separate single-read 150-cycle Illumina NextSeq 550 flow cell was used to sequence each immunoSEQ 96-well plate. In the paper's pipeline: Because the immunoSEQ output held only junctional sequences and lacked quality scores, the filtering could not match the filtering applied to full-length reads. Sequences were annotated with PyIR, a Python wrapper for IgBLAST v1.9, using IMGT germline references to assign V/J genes and CDR3. Any read was removed if the V/J assignment was weak (E-value above 1e-6), the CDR3 was missing, or the read contained stop codons, out-of-frame junctions, or ambiguous translated residues. V3J clonotypes were defined by identical inferred V gene, J gene, and CDR3 amino acid sequence. Percentage overlap between repertoires was calculated by dividing the number of shared unique clonotypes by the size of the smaller repertoire. Richness of each repertoire was evaluated using RTK rarefaction, the Chao1 estimator, and Recon v2.1 estimates of unobserved clonotypes. TCRdb carries this immuneACCESS record with in-frame sequences only. Its versions omit some clonotypes, under half of them owing to an unresolved V gene in the studies checked, with the rest unexplained. D and trimming come from the DNA, and the V and J calls and clone size come from that table. The sample records about 510,000 clones, nearly 80% of which are singletons. The ten largest clones add up to approximately 12% of the sample.

Results and caveats for the whole study, not just this receptor: Pairwise subsampling led to the expectation that sequencing depth would affect the degree of clonotype sharing among donors. The genetic and exposure-history diversity represented was limited by the small number of donors. Sampling was limited to blood, and TCR repertoires in tissue likely differ from TCR repertoires in blood.

Recombination linked TRBV6-5 to TRBJ2-1; the D gene is possibly TRBD1, with 5 bases matching. Sequencing input: PBMCs. This sequence originates from a woman aged 40 to 55 in good health. Some clones in this sample may be carry-over from other donors' samples. The DNA reads as follows: TGTGCCAGCCAGGGCAGGAGCTCCTACAATGAGCAGTTCTTC. This translates into CASQGRSSYNEQFF.